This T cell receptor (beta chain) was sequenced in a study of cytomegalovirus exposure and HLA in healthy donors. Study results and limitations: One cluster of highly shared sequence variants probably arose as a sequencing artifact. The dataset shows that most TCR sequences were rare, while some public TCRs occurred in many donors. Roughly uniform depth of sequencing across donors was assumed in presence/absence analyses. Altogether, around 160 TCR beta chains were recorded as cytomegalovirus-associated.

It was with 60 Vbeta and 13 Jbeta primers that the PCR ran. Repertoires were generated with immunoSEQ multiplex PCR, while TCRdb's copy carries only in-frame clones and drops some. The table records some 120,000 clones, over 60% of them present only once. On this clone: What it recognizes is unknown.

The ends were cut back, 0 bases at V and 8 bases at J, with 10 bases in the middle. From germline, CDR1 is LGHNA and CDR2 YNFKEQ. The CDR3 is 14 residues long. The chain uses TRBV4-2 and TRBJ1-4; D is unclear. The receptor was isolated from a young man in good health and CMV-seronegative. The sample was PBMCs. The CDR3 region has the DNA TGTGCCAGCAGCCAAGATCCGGGGTCAGAAAAACTGTTTTTT. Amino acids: CASSQDPGSEKLFF.